There are a few counts of the clone carrying this T cell receptor beta chain. What it binds is not known. The sample comes from a study of response to subunit inactivated influenza vaccine. General study results and limits: Researchers suggested that each seasonal influenza vaccination recruits few new T cells.

TCRdb passed the RT-PCR reads through MiXCR, listing each CDR3 protein once. Of fewer than 600,000 distinct CDR3 sequences in the sample, approximately 7.8% were seen once. The CDR3 contains 16 residues. V shed 4 bases and J shed 8 bases, with 21 bases lying between them. From germline, CDR1 is LGHDT and CDR2 YNNKEL (reference sequence). This receptor was identified in a man between 50 and 69 years old who received an inactivated influenza vaccine. The chain joins TRBV3-1 to TRBJ2-1, with D possibly matching TRBD2 (5 bases). The material was PBMCs from blood, obtained roughly 24 months after vaccination. The CDR3 protein is CASSLGTSVVFDEQFF. CDR3 sequence (DNA): TGTGCCAGCAGCCTCGGAACTAGTGTGGTTTTTGATGAGCAGTTCTTC.